This is a list of T cell receptor beta chains from one sample in a study of blood T cell repertoires in COVID-19. Method: immunoSEQ multiplex PCR; TCRdb's copy keeps in-frame clones and lacks some. This sample has 130,000 to 150,000 clones; 84% occur once, and the top ten carry approximately 6.5%. The sample comprised peripheral blood. The receptors here all came from a human donor in a cohort sampled during active COVID-19. Each CDR3 is given with its conserved first and last residue. The D gene is left open where the match is weak. Clone size is given for some rows only: seen once, a few or many times, or a class if the clone is expanded.

V,size,length,J,D,DNA,CDR3
TRBV4-1,-,15,TRBJ2-3,TRBD1,TGCGCCAGCAGTTCTACAGGGGGCTCTGAAGATACGCAGTATTTT,CASSSTGGSEDTQYF
TRBV4-2,-,14,TRBJ1-1,TRBD1,TGTGCCAGCAGCAACAGACAGGGGTTCGCTGAAGCTTTCTTT,CASSNRQGFAEAFF
TRBV15,-,14,TRBJ2-7,-,TGTGCCACCAGCAGAGTCGGGGGGCTATACGAGCAGTACTTC,CATSRVGGLYEQYF
TRBV5-1,-,19,TRBJ2-1,TRBD2,TGCGCCAGCAGCAGGATGTTTCGGACTAGCGGGACTTCCTACAATGAGCAGTTCTTC,CASSRMFRTSGTSYNEQFF
TRBV19,-,14,TRBJ1-3,-,TGTGCCAGTAGTACCAACCACAGGGGAAACACCATATATTTT,CASSTNHRGNTIYF
TRBV5-1,-,14,TRBJ2-3,-,TGCGCCAGCAGCTATAGCGGTAGCACAGATACGCAGTATTTT,CASSYSGSTDTQYF
TRBV9,-,15,TRBJ2-3,TRBD2,TGTGCCAGCAGTGCACTAGCGGGGCTCACAGATACGCAGTATTTT,CASSALAGLTDTQYF
TRBV4-1,-,15,TRBJ2-7,-,TGCGCCAGCAGCCAAGATTCGACAGGATCCTACGAGCAGTACTTC,CASSQDSTGSYEQYF
TRBV6-5,-,13,TRBJ1-5,-,TGTGCCAGCAGTTTTACAAGCAATCAGCCCCAGCATTTT,CASSFTSNQPQHF
TRBV5-1,-,15,TRBJ1-3,-,TGCGCCAGCAGCTCAGAGGATATCTCTGGAAACACCATATATTTT,CASSSEDISGNTIYF
TRBV12-3/TRBV12-4,few,11,TRBJ1-2,-,TGTGCCAGCAGAGTGACAGCCGGCTACACCTTC,CASRVTAGYTF
TRBV4-1,-,15,TRBJ2-3,-,TGCGCCAGCAGCCAAATGCGGGGGCGCACAGATACGCAGTATTTT,CASSQMRGRTDTQYF
TRBV19,-,16,TRBJ2-7,TRBD2,TGTGCCAGTAGTATGAAGGGTAGCGGGGGCTCCTACGAGCAGTACTTC,CASSMKGSGGSYEQYF
TRBV30,-,14,TRBJ2-1,TRBD1,TGTGCCTGGAGTCCTACTAACAGGGGGGATGAGCAGTTCTTC,CAWSPTNRGDEQFF
TRBV3-1/TRBV3-2,-,19,TRBJ2-1,-,TGTGCCAGCAGCCAAGATATCCGGGACATATCAGCCTCCTACAATGAGCAGTTCTTC,CASSQDIRDISASYNEQFF
TRBV7-6,-,16,TRBJ2-5,TRBD1,TGTGCCAGCAGCTTAGGCGGGACAGGGCTAAGGGAGACCCAGTACTTC,CASSLGGTGLRETQYF
TRBV24-1,-,14,TRBJ2-5,TRBD2,TGTGCCACAAGTAGCGGGGGGCGAGAGGAGACCCAGTACTTC,CATSSGGREETQYF
TRBV7-6,-,17,TRBJ2-3,-,TGTGCCAGCAGCTTAACGAGTAGGGGGTTTTCGGCAGATACGCAGTATTTT,CASSLTSRGFSADTQYF
TRBV2,-,15,TRBJ1-4,-,TGTGCCAGCAGTGTAACGCCGGGGGTAAATGAAAAACTGTTTTTT,CASSVTPGVNEKLFF
TRBV7-9,-,14,TRBJ1-2,-,TGTGCCAGCACCTTCAGGGATACGGGCTATGGCTACACCTTC,CASTFRDTGYGYTF
TRBV6-6,-,16,TRBJ1-5,-,TGTGCCAGCAGCCGATACTCGGGAGATAGCAATCAGCCCCAGCATTTT,CASSRYSGDSNQPQHF
TRBV12-3/TRBV12-4,-,13,TRBJ2-5,TRBD2,TGTGCCAGCAGTTTGGGGGGGGTGGAGACCCAGTACTTC,CASSLGGVETQYF
TRBV29-1,-,11,TRBJ2-7,-,TGCAGCGCAGCAGGGCCCCACGAGCAGTACTTC,CSAAGPHEQYF
TRBV28,-,13,TRBJ1-3,-,TGTGCCAGCAGAGGACAGCAACGAAACACCATATATTTT,CASRGQQRNTIYF
TRBV10-3,-,14,TRBJ2-3,-,TGTGCCATCGGGGAACAGGGCCGCACAGATACGCAGTATTTT,CAIGEQGRTDTQYF
TRBV19,once,12,TRBJ1-2,-,TGTGCCAGTAGTAGGCAGGGTTACGGCTACACCTTC,CASSRQGYGYTF
TRBV7-2,-,13,TRBJ2-5,-,TGTGCCAGCAGCTTAGATGGAGATGGGACCCAGTACTTC,CASSLDGDGTQYF
TRBV3-1/TRBV3-2,-,17,TRBJ1-2,TRBD1,TGTGCCAGCAGCCAGAGGGACAGGACAGGGACTAACTATGGCTACACCTTC,CASSQRDRTGTNYGYTF